This T cell receptor beta chain was profiled in a study of early T cells in non-severe SARS-CoV-2 infection. For the study at large: It was bulk RNA from unsorted whole blood that was sequenced, and the chains were unpaired.

Study-wide results and limits: Anti-spike CD8 responses were favored in VDJdb matching, and private and CD4 specificities were missed.

This clonotype came up many times. The antigen remains undetermined. Molecules of cDNA were individually given unique molecular identifiers that were attached to them. TCRdb re-called the 5' RACE reads through MiXCR, storing one row per CDR3 protein. Of over 25,000 distinct CDR3 sequences listed, 4.5% are singletons. Trimming cost V 7 bases and J 4 bases, with 18 bases left between them. The V gene's germline CDR1 is SGHVS and CDR2 FQNEAQ. The CDR3 sequence is 15 residues long. Sequenced material: whole blood. The chain is built from TRBV7-8 and TRBJ2-3, with unresolved D. This sequence was found in an adult who was a healthcare worker with PCR-confirmed SARS-CoV-2 infection or an uninfected control (not recorded which). CDR3 residues: CASNPSGLDSDTQYF. The CDR3 coding sequence is TGTGCCAGCAACCCCAGTGGGCTAGATTCAGATACGCAGTATTTT.